This T cell receptor beta chain was identified during a study of tumor-infiltrating lymphocytes in primary liver carcinoma. For the study at large: Each of the growths was stage T1-T3 N0M0, extending about 4 to 10 cm across. The study obtained roughly 3.65 to 7.5 million productive TCRbeta reads per sample, similar across tissue types.

It was from about 19-30 mg of unsorted bulk tissue that RNA and DNA were co-extracted. TCR beta cDNA was reverse-transcribed from around 0.55 ug of total RNA. The reaction used a constant-region primer and ProtoScript II reverse transcriptase. A slightly modified ARM-PCR protocol with three nested multiplex PCR rounds produced these TCR beta libraries. TCRdb passed the multiplex PCR reads through MiXCR, listing each CDR3 protein once. The sample includes some 120,000 distinct CDR3 sequences, 50% to 65% of them seen just once. With regard to this clonotype: A read error may explain this, as a much larger clone is one base away.

The TCR originated in a woman between 55 and 75 years old with primary liver carcinoma and hepatitis B virus infection. Sequencing input: liver tumor tissue from sampling region 1. Described subset: tumor region T1, superior pole.

The DNA for the CDR3 is TGTGCCTGCAGCTTACACCCTAGCGACTACAATGAGCAGTTCTTC. It codes for CACSLHPSDYNEQFF. The chain joins TRBV11-2 to TRBJ2-1; a possible D gene is TRBD2 (6 bases). This CDR3 has 15 amino acids. Germline-derived CDR1 and CDR2 are SGHAT and FQNNGV.